The rows below give T cell receptor beta chains drawn from one sample of a study of immune heterogeneity within non-small cell lung tumors. TCRdb re-analysed the multiplex PCR reads in MiXCR, keeping a single row per CDR3 protein. The sample contains roughly 15,000 distinct CDR3 sequences, about 31% of which appear only once. Sequences were obtained from lung tumor tissue. The receptors here all came from a woman aged 45 to 65 with non-small cell lung cancer. Both conserved end residues are part of each CDR3. A D gene is named only where the DNA matches it firmly. Size tells how often a clone was seen (once, few, many) or the class of an expanded clone, and some rows leave it out.

V gene	clone size	J gene	D gene	CDR3 length	CDR3 DNA	CDR3 protein
TRBV11-2	few	TRBJ2-1	TRBD2	16	TGTGCCAGCAGCTCTGTAAGCGGGGGGGCGTGGGGTGAGCAGTTCTTC	CASSSVSGGAWGEQFF
TRBV6-2/TRBV6-3	NA	TRBJ2-3	TRBD2	15	TGTGCCAGCAGGACCTGGCGGGAGGGCACAGATACGCAGTATTTT	CASRTWREGTDTQYF
TRBV19	few	TRBJ2-3	NA	12	TGTGCCAGTAGTCCATTGTCGGATACGCAGTATTTT	CASSPLSDTQYF
TRBV28	many	TRBJ2-2	NA	12	TGTGCCAGCAGTTATAACACCGGGGAGCTGTTTTTT	CASSYNTGELFF
TRBV10-3	few	TRBJ1-4	NA	17	TGTGCCATCAGTGAGTCCAGGACACCCTCGATGAATGAAAAACTGTTTTTT	CAISESRTPSMNEKLFF
TRBV2	few	TRBJ1-2	NA	13	TGTGCCAGCCAATTGCGGTCCAACTATGGCTACACCTTC	CASQLRSNYGYTF
TRBV2	many	TRBJ1-5	NA	16	TGTGCCAGCAGTGACTTCGACCGTGGGGGCAATCAGCCCCAGCATTTT	CASSDFDRGGNQPQHF
TRBV20-1	many	TRBJ2-5	TRBD1	15	TGCAGTGCTAGATCCGGGACAGATGACCAAGAGACCCAGTACTTC	CSARSGTDDQETQYF
TRBV6-1	medium-sized	TRBJ1-2	NA	14	TGTGCCAGCAGTGAAGCGCTTGAAACGGGTGGCTACACCTTC	CASSEALETGGYTF
TRBV3-1	NA	TRBJ2-7	NA	15	TGTGCCAGCAGCCAAACAGCGGGACAAACCTACGAGCAGTACTTC	CASSQTAGQTYEQYF
TRBV7-9	few	TRBJ2-7	NA	13	TGTGCCAGCAGCTTTGAGGGACAATACGAGCAGTACTTC	CASSFEGQYEQYF
TRBV5-1	few	TRBJ2-2	NA	12	TGCGCCAGCAGCTTGGACACCGGGGAGCTGTTTTTT	CASSLDTGELFF
TRBV11-1	many	TRBJ1-3	NA	15	TGTGCCAGCAGCTTCGACACTTACTCTGGAAACACCATATATTTT	CASSFDTYSGNTIYF
TRBV12-5	NA	TRBJ2-7	NA	17	TGTGCTAGTGGTTTGGTAGGTTTCGTGGCGGATTCCTACGAGCAGTACTTC	CASGLVGFVADSYEQYF
TRBV5-5	once	TRBJ2-5	NA	14	TGTTCCAGCAGCTTGGGCATCAACCAAGAGACCCAGTACTTC	CSSSLGINQETQYF
TRBV28	NA	TRBJ2-3	NA	16	TGTGCCAGCAGTGTATGGCGGACAAGGGGTACAGATACGCAGTATTTT	CASSVWRTRGTDTQYF
TRBV20-1	NA	TRBJ1-2	NA	13	TGCAGTGCCCAGATGGACTACGGCTATGGCTACACCTTC	CSAQMDYGYGYTF
TRBV2	medium-sized	TRBJ1-3	NA	14	TGTGCCAGCAGTGTAGCGGGTCCTGGAAACACCATATATTTT	CASSVAGPGNTIYF
TRBV5-1	many	TRBJ1-2	NA	15	TGCGCCAGCAGCTTTATGGAGGGTCCTCACTATGGCTACACCTTC	CASSFMEGPHYGYTF
TRBV5-1	many	TRBJ1-1	NA	15	TGCGCCAGCAGCCGCAGGGGAAGGGAGTACACTGAAGCTTTCTTT	CASSRRGREYTEAFF
TRBV7-3	NA	TRBJ1-2	NA	15	TGTGCCAGCAGCTTACGGGCCGTTACAGATTATGGCTACACCTTC	CASSLRAVTDYGYTF
TRBV9	NA	TRBJ2-3	NA	16	TGTGCCAGCATCTGTGGGGGACAATTAAGCACAGATACGCAGTATTTT	CASICGGQLSTDTQYF
TRBV10-2	NA	TRBJ1-5	NA	14	TGCGCCGGCAGTGAGCCAGGGTACAATCAGCCCCAGCATTTT	CAGSEPGYNQPQHF
TRBV3-1	many	TRBJ1-2	NA	15	TGTGCCAGCAGCCAAGTTTTCGCAGGCGACTATGGCTACACCTTC	CASSQVFAGDYGYTF
TRBV15	many	TRBJ2-1	TRBD2	17	TGTGCCACCAGCGGATCCCTAGAAGCGGGGGGATACAATGAGCAGTTCTTC	CATSGSLEAGGYNEQFF
TRBV7-9	many	TRBJ2-7	NA	16	TGTGCCAGCAGCTTCCGGACATCAACCCACACCTACGAGCAGTACTTC	CASSFRTSTHTYEQYF
TRBV19	NA	TRBJ1-1	NA	13	TGTGCCAGTAGTAGTAGTATGAACACTGAAGCTTTCTTT	CASSSSMNTEAFF
TRBV11-2	many	TRBJ2-1	NA	15	TGTGCCAGCAGCTTAAGTGGAAGACGCCTCTATGAGCAGTTCTTC	CASSLSGRRLYEQFF
TRBV7-9	NA	TRBJ2-7	NA	14	TGTGCCAGCAGCTTACACGGCCGAGTCTACGAGCAGTACTTC	CASSLHGRVYEQYF
TRBV2	NA	TRBJ1-5	NA	13	TGTGCCAGCAGTGTCGGACACAATCAGCCCCAGCATTTT	CASSVGHNQPQHF
TRBV4-2	many	TRBJ2-3	TRBD2	16	TGTGCCAGCAGCCAAGATTCTGGACTAGGGGCAGATACGCAGTATTTT	CASSQDSGLGADTQYF
TRBV20-1	few	TRBJ2-3	NA	18	TGCAGTGCTAGAGATCAAGGATCCGGTGCGGTTCCCCCAGATACGCAGTATTTT	CSARDQGSGAVPPDTQYF
TRBV12-3/TRBV12-4	many	TRBJ2-5	TRBD2	14	TGTGCCAGCACCCTAGGCGGGGGGAGGGGGACCCAGTACTTC	CASTLGGGRGTQYF
TRBV3-1	many	TRBJ2-3	NA	13	TGTGCCAGCAATTCGGAAAACACAGATACGCAGTATTTT	CASNSENTDTQYF
TRBV12-3/TRBV12-4	medium-sized	TRBJ2-5	NA	17	TGTGCCAGCAGCATAGACAGAGGGAGCGCCTTCCAAGAGACCCAGTACTTC	CASSIDRGSAFQETQYF
TRBV4-2	NA	TRBJ2-1	TRBD2	17	TGTGCCAGCAGCCAGTACTCCGGGACTAGCGCCATCAATGAGCAGTTCTTC	CASSQYSGTSAINEQFF
TRBV20-1	NA	TRBJ2-5	TRBD2	13	TGCAGTGCTAGATCCGGGGGGAAAGAGACCCAGTACTTC	CSARSGGKETQYF
TRBV24-1	many	TRBJ1-2	NA	14	TGTGCCACCAGTGACCCGGAGATAAACTATGGCTACACCTTC	CATSDPEINYGYTF
TRBV6-2/TRBV6-3	NA	TRBJ1-5	NA	14	TGTGCCAGCAGCCCAGGGCTTAGCAATCAGCCCCAGCATTTT	CASSPGLSNQPQHF
TRBV7-9	many	TRBJ2-6	TRBD1	15	TGTGCCTCCCAAAAGGGGGCTGGAGGGGCCAACGTCCTGACTTTC	CASQKGAGGANVLTF
TRBV10-3	few	TRBJ2-5	NA	12	TGTGCCATCAGTGAGTCAAAAGAGACCCAGTACTTC	CAISESKETQYF
TRBV7-2	NA	TRBJ1-3	NA	14	TGTGCCAGCAGCTTGGGAGGGACTGGAAACACCATATATTTT	CASSLGGTGNTIYF
TRBV30	medium-sized	TRBJ2-6	NA	17	TGTGCCTGGATTAGAACAGACTCATTCTCTGGGGCCAACGTCCTGACTTTC	CAWIRTDSFSGANVLTF
TRBV5-1	NA	TRBJ1-6	NA	13	TGCGCCAGCAGCTTGGGCAGTAATTCACCCCTCCACTTT	CASSLGSNSPLHF
TRBV12-3/TRBV12-4	medium-sized	TRBJ1-6	NA	16	TGTGCCAGCATCAAATCCGGGGGCACGAAAAATTCACCCCTCCACTTT	CASIKSGGTKNSPLHF
TRBV6-4	few	TRBJ2-1	NA	17	TGTGCCAGCAGCCCTTGGGGTGCGGGGAGCTCCTACAATGAGCAGTTCTTC	CASSPWGAGSSYNEQFF
TRBV7-2	NA	TRBJ2-1	TRBD2	15	TGTGCCAGCAGCTTGACTAGCGGGAGGGTCTATGAGCAGTTCTTC	CASSLTSGRVYEQFF
TRBV2	few	TRBJ1-6	TRBD1	13	TGTGCCAGCAGAGGACAGGGGATTTCACCCCTCCACTTT	CASRGQGISPLHF